This entry lists 27 T cell receptor beta chains sequenced from one sample in a study of control samples from healthy donors and cancer patients. The repertoire was sequenced with immunoSEQ multiplex PCR; TCRdb's copy has only in-frame clones and lacks some. The sample includes about 170,000 clones, more than 90% of them seen just once. What was sequenced was blood. All receptors come from a middle-aged woman in good health.

The chain carries TRBV4-1 and TRBJ1-1, with unresolved D. The V and J ends lost 1 base and 0 bases respectively, with 9 bases between them. Germline V gene lookup returns CDR1 MGHRA and CDR2 YSYEKL. This CDR3 has 15 amino acids. CDR3 protein: CASSQGLSMNTEAFF. CDR3 nucleotide sequence: TGCGCCAGCAGCCAAGGTTTGTCAATGAACACTGAAGCTTTCTTT.

The chain links TRBV6-5 to TRBJ1-2, with 7 bases fitting TRBD1. In germline, CDR1 is MNHEY, CDR2 SVGAGI. The CDR3 runs 14 residues. J was trimmed by 4 bases and V by 8 bases; bases with no gene match: 10. The CDR3 coding sequence is TGTGCCAGCGGTTTAGGACAGGCCCCCTATGGCTACACCTTC. Translation: CASGLGQAPYGYTF.

The chain recombines TRBV3-1 (or the pseudogene TRBV3-2) with TRBJ2-1; the D gene is possibly TRBD2 (7 bases). Germline CDR1 LGHDT, CDR2 YNNKEL (reference sequence). Trimming took off 1 base at V and 9 bases at J, with 16 bases between the two ends. CDR3 length equals 15 residues. The CDR3 DNA is TGTGCCAGCAGCCAAGCCGGGGGGCCCCCGGGTGAGCAGTTCTTC. Its translation is CASSQAGGPPGEQFF.

This clone was recorded only once. The chain couples TRBV1 to TRBJ1-1; TRBD1 reflects the table's D call only, with no check against the DNA. TRBV1 is termed a pseudogene. This CDR3 contains 16 residues. CDR3 residues: CTSSHTFGDKRPEAFF. CDR3 nucleotides: TGCACCAGCAGCCACACCTTCGGGGACAAGCGGCCTGAAGCTTTCTTT.

This sequence joins TRBV6-5 and TRBJ1-2; 11 nucleotides match TRBD1. V lost 6 bases to trimming and J lost 2 bases; unmatched junction nucleotides: 2. This CDR3 is 14 amino acids long. The germline CDR1 and CDR2 sequences are MNHEY and SVGAGI. The CDR3 region has the DNA TGTGCCAGCAGGGGACAGGGGGAGAACTATGGCTACACCTTC. This codes for CASRGQGENYGYTF.

The chain employs TRBV2 and TRBJ2-5; no firm D call. The CDR3 is 11 residues long. Looked up from germline, CDR1 is SNHLY and CDR2 is FYNNEI. V was shortened by 5 bases and J by 4 bases, with 5 bases between the two germline ends. The CDR3 DNA reads as TGTGCCAGCAGTCCGGTAGAGACCCAGTACTTC. Translation gives CASSPVETQYF.

This clone appeared once. This chain connects TRBV4-1 to TRBJ1-1; TRBD1 matches at 8 bases. CDR1 and CDR2 from the germline V gene are MGHRA and YSYEKL. V lost 1 base, J lost 5 bases, and 3 bases stayed unmatched. The CDR3 is made up of 14 amino acids. This CDR3 reads CASSQGQGTTEAFF. The CDR3 coding sequence is TGCGCCAGCAGCCAAGGACAGGGGACGACTGAAGCTTTCTTT.

The rearrangement links TRBV12-3 or TRBV12-4 to TRBJ2-7; D is unclear. Trimming took 3 bases from V and 5 from J, leaving 5 bases between them. The CDR3 runs 11 residues. CDR3 DNA: TGTGCCAGCAGTTTTAGGGACGAGCAGTACTTC. Its translation: CASSFRDEQYF.

This chain connects TRBV6-1 to TRBJ1-4; D not resolved. Germline V lookup: CDR1 MNHNS, CDR2 SASEGT. Trimming took 1 base from V and 8 from J, leaving 14 bases between them. The CDR3 is made up of 15 amino acids. This CDR3 reads CASSEGPYLGEKLFF. CDR3 DNA: TGTGCCAGCAGTGAAGGACCCTACCTGGGGGAAAAACTGTTTTTT.

The chain links TRBV19 to TRBJ2-5; D not certain. V was shortened by 7 bases and J by 0 bases, with 3 bases between the two germline ends. CDR3 length equals 11 residues. Germline lookup yields CDR1 LNHDA and CDR2 SQIVND (reference sequence). Here the CDR3 reads CASMNQETQYF. The CDR3 bases are TGTGCCAGTATGAACCAAGAGACCCAGTACTTC.

V is TRBV18 and J is TRBJ1-1; maybe TRBD1 (6 bases). In germline, CDR1 is KGHSH, CDR2 LQKENI. Trimming stripped 0 bases from V and 1 base from J, with 12 bases between. CDR3 length: 16 amino acids. The CDR3, as DNA: TGTGCCAGCTCACCACCGGGGGGGCGGAGGAACACTGAAGCTTTCTTT. The encoded protein is CASSPPGGRRNTEAFF.

The CDR3 bases are TGTGCCAGCAGCCATGGTGCGGGGGGGTACAATGAGCAGTTCTTC. Translating it yields CASSHGAGGYNEQFF. This chain uses TRBV3-1 (or the pseudogene TRBV3-2) with TRBJ2-1; TRBD2 agrees at 9 bases. The germline CDR1 and CDR2 sequences are LGHDT and YNNKEL (reference sequence). Germline trimming cut 3 bases from V and 4 bases from J; bases unmatched to any gene: 4. This CDR3 is 15 amino acids long.

This chain uses TRBV6-1 with TRBJ1-2; TRBD1 matches at 9 bases. The germline V gene has CDR1 MNHNS and CDR2 SASEGT. J was trimmed by 5 bases and V by 0 bases; bases with no gene match: 4. The CDR3 is made up of 15 amino acids. In DNA form, the CDR3 reads TGTGCCAGCAGTGAAGCGGCGGGACAGGGATATGGCTACACCTTC. Amino acids: CASSEAAGQGYGYTF.

J is TRBJ1-4 and V is TRBV5-1; D is undetermined. V was pared by 5 bases and J by 6 bases, with 11 bases between. Germline assignment: CDR1 SGHRS and CDR2 YFSETQ. CDR3 size: 13 residues. CDR3 loop: CASRIGWDEKLFF. For the CDR3, the DNA is TGCGCCAGCAGAATCGGCTGGGATGAAAAACTGTTTTTT.

This clone was seen just once. The chain recombines TRBV27 with TRBJ1-4; possible D gene TRBD1, 6 bases. This CDR3 is 13 amino acids long. Germline V CDR1 and CDR2: MNHEY, SMNVEV (reference sequence). Trimming removed 6 bases at V and 9 bases at J, with 14 bases between. CDR3 loop: CASRAGGRQKLFF. As DNA, the CDR3 is TGTGCCAGCAGGGCGGGGGGCAGGCAAAAACTGTTTTTT.

The rearrangement joins TRBV18 to TRBJ2-1; no clear D. V dropped 6 bases and J dropped 0 bases, with 6 bases sitting between them. The CDR3 totals 13 residues. CDR1 is KGHSH and CDR2 is LQKENI in the germline V gene. In DNA, the CDR3 is TGTGCCAGCTCCCCCGGCTCCTACAATGAGCAGTTCTTC. Translated: CASSPGSYNEQFF.

V and J are TRBV3-1 (or the pseudogene TRBV3-2) and TRBJ2-1; 7 bases line up with TRBD1. The CDR3 extends over 12 amino acids. Trimming at V came to 5 bases and at J to 12 bases, leaving 7 bases not matched to a gene. Germline V gene data show CDR1 as LGHDT and CDR2 as YNNKEL (reference sequence). CDR3 in DNA: TGTGCCAGCAGCGCCCGACAGGGTTTGCAGTTCTTC. It specifies CASSARQGLQFF.

The chain couples TRBV7-9 to TRBJ1-2; 7 positions match TRBD1. Germline lookup yields CDR1 SEHNR and CDR2 FQNEAQ (reference sequence). V dropped 10 bases and J dropped 6; count of bases not matched to a gene: 14. This CDR3 region has 14 residues. The CDR3 coding sequence is TGTGCCACTTACAAATCTCAGGGGGGTAATGGCTACACCTTC. This translates into CATYKSQGGNGYTF.

This clone was observed once. The chain is built from TRBV30 and TRBJ1-3, with D unclear. The CDR3 covers 14 residues. Germline V lookup: CDR1 GTSNPN, CDR2 SVGIG (reference sequence). V was clipped by 1 base and J by 4 bases, with 11 bases between them. The CDR3 DNA reads as TGTGCCTGGAGTGCGACACGCCGAGGAAACACCATATATTTT. This translates into CAWSATRRGNTIYF.

CDR3 DNA sequence: TGTGCCAGCAGCACAGGGGGCCCTGGAAACACCATATATTTT. Translation: CASSTGGPGNTIYF. The chain links TRBV7-3 to TRBJ1-3, with 9 bases identical to TRBD1. J gave up 2 bases and V 5 bases, and 1 base lay outside the gene matches. CDR1 is SGHTA, CDR2 FQGTGA, per germline. CDR3 length equals 14 residues.

The chain uses TRBV19 and TRBJ1-5; TRBD1 matches at 8 bases. J gave up 7 bases and V 10 bases, and 9 bases lay outside the gene matches. The CDR3 loop spans 13 amino acids. Germline V gene data show CDR1 as LNHDA and CDR2 as SQIVND (reference sequence). This chain's CDR3 is CATIGQGWQPQHF. DNA for the CDR3: TGTGCCACTATTGGACAGGGTTGGCAGCCCCAGCATTTT.

The chain combines TRBV28 with TRBJ1-1; perhaps TRBD1 as D (5 bases). Trimming stripped 3 bases from V and 5 bases from J, with 19 bases between. CDR3 length equals 16 residues. CDR1 is MDHEN, CDR2 SYDVKM, per germline. The CDR3 here is CASSFSGGSGWTEAFF. Written as DNA, the CDR3 is TGTGCCAGCAGTTTTTCGGGGGGGAGTGGATGGACTGAAGCTTTCTTT.

The chain is built from TRBV11-2 and TRBJ1-5; D is ambiguous. Trimming shortened V by 5 bases and J by 6 bases, and 8 bases separated the two germline ends. The CDR3 totals 12 residues. Germline loops: CDR1 SGHAT, CDR2 FQNNGV. The CDR3 DNA is TGTGCCAGCAGCGATCTCGGTCAGCCCCAGCATTTT. Protein sequence: CASSDLGQPQHF.

J is TRBJ1-1 and V is TRBV7-3; maybe TRBD1 (5 bases). Looked up from germline, CDR1 is SGHTA and CDR2 is FQGTGA. V lost 2 bases and J lost 5, with 15 bases in between. CDR3 length equals 15 residues. This CDR3 reads CASSLGSGGGTEAFF. In DNA, the CDR3 is TGTGCCAGCAGCTTAGGATCTGGGGGAGGAACTGAAGCTTTCTTT.

The chain joins TRBV10-3 to TRBJ1-2; D gene ambiguous. CDR1 is ENHRY, CDR2 SYGVKD, per germline. The V end was cut by 4 bases, the J end by 6 bases, with 12 bases between. This CDR3 region has 13 residues. This chain's CDR3 is CAISALGSHGYTF. CDR3 sequence (DNA): TGTGCCATCAGTGCCCTGGGAAGCCATGGCTACACCTTC.

The chain combines TRBV21-1 with TRBJ1-2; the D call in the table, TRBD1, was not verified against the DNA. TRBV21-1 is shown as a pseudogene. The CDR3 consists of 12 residues. CDR3 bases: TGTGCCAGCACAGGGGGGCCCTATGGCTACACCTTC. Translating gives CASTGGPYGYTF.

The chain recombines TRBV9 with TRBJ1-1; 9 bases are a match to TRBD1. CDR1 and CDR2 (germline): SGDLS, YYNGEE. J gave up 0 bases and V 4 bases, and 4 bases lay outside the gene matches. The CDR3 loop spans 15 amino acids. The chain's CDR3 is CASSIQGAMNTEAFF. The CDR3, as DNA: TGTGCCAGCAGCATACAGGGGGCCATGAACACTGAAGCTTTCTTT.